A selection of T cell receptor beta chains follows, all from one sample in a study of identifying expanded T cells in peripheral blood. Measured with immunoSEQ multiplex PCR; TCRdb has only the in-frame clones, and not every one. The sample includes more than 75,000 clones, approximately 84% seen only once; the top ten take around 6%. The sequenced sample consisted of blood. The receptors come from a person aged 18-70 years in good health. The CDR3 runs from the conserved cysteine through the conserved F or W. The order of the fields is clone size, D gene, V gene, J gene, CDR3 DNA, CDR3 protein. D genes are given only for firm matches. Clone size, where shown, is once, few, many, or a class for clones that have expanded.

>.|TRBD1|TRBV2|TRBJ1-2
TGTGCCAGCACCCCCGGACAGGGCAGGTTTAGAGACTATGGCTACACCTTC
CASTPGQGRFRDYGYTF
>.|.|TRBV11-2|TRBJ1-1
TGTGCCAGCAGCTTGGTCCCGCGGATAACTGAAGCTTTCTTT
CASSLVPRITEAFF
>.|.|TRBV4-1|TRBJ2-7
TGCGCCAGCAGCCAACAGGGTCTCTCCTACGAGCAGTACTTC
CASSQQGLSYEQYF
>.|.|TRBV6-6|TRBJ2-1
TGTGCCAGCAGTCCCGGTTTGGAGCAGTTCTTC
CASSPGLEQFF
>.|.|TRBV6-1|TRBJ1-3
TGTGCCACCGATTTAACCCGCACTGGAAACACCATATATTTT
CATDLTRTGNTIYF
>.|.|TRBV5-6|TRBJ1-2
TGTGCCAGCAGCTTCCTCGGCCAGGGAAATGGCTACACCTTC
CASSFLGQGNGYTF
>few|.|TRBV30|TRBJ1-6
TGTGCCTGGGGTCTCCGGGGGTTAGGTTCACCCCTCCACTTT
CAWGLRGLGSPLHF
>.|.|TRBV6-1|TRBJ1-5
TGTGCCAGCCAATTTCAGGTTGGAGGCAATCAGCCCCAGCATTTT
CASQFQVGGNQPQHF
>.|.|TRBV7-9|TRBJ1-3
TGTGCCAGCATGAAGGGACCGATACTCTCTGGAAACACCATATATTTT
CASMKGPILSGNTIYF
>.|TRBD1|TRBV15|TRBJ2-1
TGTGCCACCAGCAGAGAGGACAGGGGCTACAATGAGCAGTTCTTC
CATSREDRGYNEQFF
>.|.|TRBV7-9|TRBJ1-2
TGTGCCAGCAGCTTAGGGGCATCTGACTATGGCTACACCTTC
CASSLGASDYGYTF
>.|.|TRBV7-8|TRBJ1-5
TGTGCCAGCAGCTCCCCGTCCGGCCAGTGGGTCGCGCCTGGGATCCAGCATTTT
CASSSPSGQWVAPGIQHF
>.|.|TRBV19|TRBJ1-1
TGTGCCAGTACCATGGGCATAAACACTGAAGCTTTCTTT
CASTMGINTEAFF
>.|.|TRBV4-2|TRBJ1-2
TGTGCCAGCAGCCAAGAAGGAGGCAGTCACTATGGCTACACCTTC
CASSQEGGSHYGYTF
>.|.|TRBV6-1|TRBJ1-2
TGTGCCAGCAGTGCCTTAGGGTGGGCAGGGGACTATGGCTACACCTTC
CASSALGWAGDYGYTF
>.|TRBD1|TRBV11-3|TRBJ2-1
TGTGCCAGTGATCCGGGACAGGGGTTCAATGAGCAGTTCTTC
CASDPGQGFNEQFF